A selection of T cell receptor beta chains follows, all from one sample in a study of breast tumors, draining lymph nodes, adjacent tissues. TCRdb fed the multiplex PCR reads into MiXCR, producing one record per CDR3 protein. The repertoire consists of 140,000 or so distinct CDR3 sequences, with approximately 30% occurring once and the leading ten covering roughly 2.2%. Sequences were obtained from axillary lymph node tissue. These receptors were taken from a female donor with breast cancer. Some clones in this sample may be carry-over from other donors' samples. Both conserved end residues are part of each CDR3. A D gene is named only where the DNA matches it firmly. Clone size, where shown, is once, few, many, or a class for clones that have expanded.

cdr3_nt | cdr3_aa | j_call | d_call | v_call | clone_size
TGCAGTGCCGCGCCGGGACTAGCGGGGACCTACGAGCAGTACTTC | CSAAPGLAGTYEQYF | TRBJ2-7 | TRBD2 | TRBV20-1 | once
TGTGCCAGCAGCTTAGGGTCTTACGCCTCTGGGGCCAACGTCCTGACTTTC | CASSLGSYASGANVLTF | TRBJ2-6 | . | TRBV11-2 | many
TGTGCCAGCAGTCTACGAATACTAGCGGGGGGGAAACAAGAGACCCAGTACTTC | CASSLRILAGGKQETQYF | TRBJ2-5 | TRBD2 | TRBV14 | .
TGCGCCAGCAGCTGGACCGGGCGGGGGGCCCCTTACAATGAGCAGTTCTTC | CASSWTGRGAPYNEQFF | TRBJ2-1 | TRBD2 | TRBV5-1 | many
TGTGCCAGCACATTTGATCGGGACAGGGATGAAAAACTGTTTTTT | CASTFDRDRDEKLFF | TRBJ1-4 | TRBD1 | TRBV2 | .
TGTGCCAGCAGCTTAGGGACAGGGTCTAACACTGAAGCTTTCTTT | CASSLGTGSNTEAFF | TRBJ1-1 | TRBD1 | TRBV7-9 | .
TGTGCCATCAGTGATCCGGACAGGAACAATGAGCAGTATTTT | CAISDPDRNNEQYF | TRBJ2-3 | TRBD1 | TRBV10-3 | .
TGTGCCAGCAGTACCTCAGGGGACACTGAAGCTTTCTTT | CASSTSGDTEAFF | TRBJ1-1 | . | TRBV12-3/TRBV12-4 | few
TGTGCCAGCAGCCCCCCGGGACAGGGAAACACCGGGGAGCTGTTTTTT | CASSPPGQGNTGELFF | TRBJ2-2 | TRBD1 | TRBV7-9 | many
TGTGCCAGCAGTTCAACAGAGGGTCAGCCCCAGCATTTT | CASSSTEGQPQHF | TRBJ1-5 | . | TRBV6-6 | many
TGTGCCAGTAGGGGTTGGGGCAGGGGTGACACCGGGGAGCTGTTTTTT | CASRGWGRGDTGELFF | TRBJ2-2 | . | TRBV19 | many
TGTGCCAGCAGTCCCACAGGGGCCCGTGGCTACACCTTC | CASSPTGARGYTF | TRBJ1-2 | TRBD1 | TRBV12-3/TRBV12-4 | many
TGCGCCAGCAGCCAAGACAGGGGACATCAGCCCCAGCATTTT | CASSQDRGHQPQHF | TRBJ1-5 | . | TRBV4-3 | many
TGTGCCTGGAGGGGGGGGGGAGATACGCAGTATTTT | CAWRGGGDTQYF | TRBJ2-3 | TRBD2 | TRBV30 | few
TGCGCCAGCAGCTCGACCTATGGCGAGCAGTACTTC | CASSSTYGEQYF | TRBJ2-7 | . | TRBV5-1 | many
TGTGCCAGCAGCCAAGGGGACAGGGGGTCTAGCACAGATACGCAGTATTTT | CASSQGDRGSSTDTQYF | TRBJ2-3 | TRBD1 | TRBV3-1 | .
TGCAGTGCCGGGACGGTCATCGGCGAAGAGACCCAGTACTTC | CSAGTVIGEETQYF | TRBJ2-5 | . | TRBV20-1 | .
TGTGCCAGCAGTCACCGAGCCAAAGACAGCTCTGTGGCAGATACGCAGTATTTT | CASSHRAKDSSVADTQYF | TRBJ2-3 | . | TRBV6-2/TRBV6-3 | .
TGTGCCAGCAGACCCCTCGGGGGACGTAACTATGGCTACGCCTTC | CASRPLGGRNYGYAF | TRBJ1-2 | . | TRBV2 | .
TGTGCCAGCAGTTACGGGACACTACAGGGGGGATACCAAGAGACCCAGTACTTC | CASSYGTLQGGYQETQYF | TRBJ2-5 | TRBD1 | TRBV6-6 | .
TGTGCCACCGAGGAAGCAATTTCAAATGAGCAGTTCTTC | CATEEAISNEQFF | TRBJ2-1 | . | TRBV24-1 | many
TGTGCCAGCAGGCCGGGGTCACAGGGAAACTATGGCTACACCTTC | CASRPGSQGNYGYTF | TRBJ1-2 | . | TRBV6-5 | many
TGTGCTAGTGGTTCGACGGGACTAGCCACAGATACGCAGTATTTT | CASGSTGLATDTQYF | TRBJ2-3 | TRBD2 | TRBV12-5 | many
TGTGCCAGCGGCCCCAGCGGGCCTTATGGCTACACCTTC | CASGPSGPYGYTF | TRBJ1-2 | . | TRBV6-5 | .
TGTGCCAGCTCACCAAGGGTCGGGGGAGAGACCCAGTACTTC | CASSPRVGGETQYF | TRBJ2-5 | . | TRBV18 | many
TGTGCCAGCCGCCAAGCCCTAGGACAGGGTAATGAAAAACTGTTTTTT | CASRQALGQGNEKLFF | TRBJ1-4 | TRBD1 | TRBV5-5 | .
TGTGCCAGCAGCGAGGGACGTCGCTCCTACGAGCAGTACTTC | CASSEGRRSYEQYF | TRBJ2-7 | . | TRBV12-3/TRBV12-4 | .
TGTGCCAGCTCATTAACAGGGGCTAATTCACCCCTCCACTTT | CASSLTGANSPLHF | TRBJ1-6 | TRBD1 | TRBV19 | many
TGTGCCAGCAGCTATAGCGGGGTCACCGGGGAGCTGTTTTTT | CASSYSGVTGELFF | TRBJ2-2 | TRBD2 | TRBV9 | .
TGCAGCTCGAGGGGGGGACAGAGGAACACTGAAGCTTTCTTT | CSSRGGQRNTEAFF | TRBJ1-1 | TRBD1 | TRBV29-1 | .
TGTGCCAGCAGCATCATTGAGGGCACTGAAGCTTTCTTT | CASSIIEGTEAFF | TRBJ1-1 | . | TRBV7-9 | .
TGTGCCAGCAGTCTCCGGGAGAGGGGGTATGGCTACACCTTC | CASSLRERGYGYTF | TRBJ1-2 | . | TRBV2 | many
TGTGCCAGCAGCCAACAGACAGGGGGCGGTGAAAAACTGTTTTTT | CASSQQTGGGEKLFF | TRBJ1-4 | TRBD1 | TRBV4-2 | many
TGTGCCAGCAGTTACTCTCTAGGGACGGGCGAGCAGTACTTC | CASSYSLGTGEQYF | TRBJ2-7 | . | TRBV6-6 | .
TGTGCCAGCAGCTTAGTGCGGGCGAACACCGGGGAGCTGTTTTTT | CASSLVRANTGELFF | TRBJ2-2 | . | TRBV7-3 | many
TGTGCCAGCAGCTTCGGGACAGGGGGCTACAATGAGCAGTTCTTC | CASSFGTGGYNEQFF | TRBJ2-1 | TRBD1 | TRBV7-9 | many
TGTGCCAGCGGCCTCGAGACAACCAGCAATGAGCAGTTCTTC | CASGLETTSNEQFF | TRBJ2-1 | . | TRBV7-9 | .
TGTGCCAGCAGTGAATCCAGGGCACAAGAGACCCAGTACTTC | CASSESRAQETQYF | TRBJ2-5 | . | TRBV6-1 | many
TGTGCCAGCAGTGACACTAACTATGGCTACACCTTC | CASSDTNYGYTF | TRBJ1-2 | . | TRBV6-5 | many
TGTGCCAGCAGCTACAGGGGAACGACCTACAATGAGCAGTTCTTC | CASSYRGTTYNEQFF | TRBJ2-1 | TRBD1 | TRBV5-5 | many
TGTGCCAGCAGCTCCACGGCCCCCGGAGGGCAGTTCTTC | CASSSTAPGGQFF | TRBJ2-1 | . | TRBV7-2 | many
TGCGCCAGCAGCTTGGCGGGCCCTAGCACAGATACGCAGTATTTT | CASSLAGPSTDTQYF | TRBJ2-3 | . | TRBV5-1 | many
TGTGCCAGCAGTGCTTTCGGACACCTCGGTGAAAAACTGTTTTTT | CASSAFGHLGEKLFF | TRBJ1-4 | . | TRBV2 | many
TGTGCCAGCAGCCCCCCGTCGGGGGTAGAGACCCAGTACTTC | CASSPPSGVETQYF | TRBJ2-5 | . | TRBV13 | many
TGTGCCAGCAGTGGGGACAGCCCCTACAATGAGCAGTTCTTC | CASSGDSPYNEQFF | TRBJ2-1 | TRBD1 | TRBV11-2 | .
TGTGCCAGCAGTTTAATGGGACAGGGTGAAGCTTTCTTT | CASSLMGQGEAFF | TRBJ1-1 | TRBD1 | TRBV12-3/TRBV12-4 | .